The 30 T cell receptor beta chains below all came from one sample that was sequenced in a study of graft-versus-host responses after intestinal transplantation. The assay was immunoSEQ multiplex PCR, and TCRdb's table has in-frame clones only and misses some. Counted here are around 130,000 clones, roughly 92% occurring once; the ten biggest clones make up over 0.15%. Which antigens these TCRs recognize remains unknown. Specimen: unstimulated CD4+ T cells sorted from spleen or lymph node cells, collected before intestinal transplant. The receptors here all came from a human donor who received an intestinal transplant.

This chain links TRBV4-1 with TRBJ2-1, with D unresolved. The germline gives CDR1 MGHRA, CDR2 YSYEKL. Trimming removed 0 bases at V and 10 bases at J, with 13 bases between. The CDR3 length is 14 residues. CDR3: CASSQDLLKTEQFF. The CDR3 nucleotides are TGCGCCAGCAGCCAAGATCTTTTGAAGACGGAGCAGTTCTTC.

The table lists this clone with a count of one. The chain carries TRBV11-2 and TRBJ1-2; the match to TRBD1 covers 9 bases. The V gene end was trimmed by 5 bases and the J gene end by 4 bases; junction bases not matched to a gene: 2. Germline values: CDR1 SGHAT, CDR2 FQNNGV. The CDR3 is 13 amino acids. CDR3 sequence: CASSQGQGYGYTF. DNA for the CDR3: TGTGCCAGCAGCCAGGGACAGGGCTATGGCTACACCTTC.

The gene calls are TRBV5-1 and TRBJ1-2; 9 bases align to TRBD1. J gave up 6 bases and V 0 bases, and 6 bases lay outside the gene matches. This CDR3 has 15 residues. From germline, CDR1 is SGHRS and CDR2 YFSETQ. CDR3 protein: CASSLAGTGMDGYTF. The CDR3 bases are TGCGCCAGCAGCTTGGCTGGGACAGGGATGGATGGCTACACCTTC.

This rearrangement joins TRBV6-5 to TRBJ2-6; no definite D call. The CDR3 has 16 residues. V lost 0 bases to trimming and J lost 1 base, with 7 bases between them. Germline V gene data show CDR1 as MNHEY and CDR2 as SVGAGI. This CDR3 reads CASSYSVGSGANVLTF. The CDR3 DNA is TGTGCCAGCAGTTACTCTGTCGGGTCTGGGGCCAACGTCCTGACTTTC.

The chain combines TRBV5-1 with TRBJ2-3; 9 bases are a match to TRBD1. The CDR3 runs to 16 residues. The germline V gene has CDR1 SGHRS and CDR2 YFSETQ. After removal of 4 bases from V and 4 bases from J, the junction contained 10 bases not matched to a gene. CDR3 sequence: CASSPGTGFRSDTQYF. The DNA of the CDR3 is TGCGCCAGCAGCCCCGGGACAGGGTTTCGTTCAGATACGCAGTATTTT.

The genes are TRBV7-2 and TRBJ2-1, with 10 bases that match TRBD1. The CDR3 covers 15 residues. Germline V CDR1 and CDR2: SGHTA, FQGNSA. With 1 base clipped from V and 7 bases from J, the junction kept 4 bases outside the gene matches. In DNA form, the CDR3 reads TGTGCCAGCAGCTTAGGGACAGGGGGGACAAATGAGCAGTTCTTC. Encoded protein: CASSLGTGGTNEQFF.

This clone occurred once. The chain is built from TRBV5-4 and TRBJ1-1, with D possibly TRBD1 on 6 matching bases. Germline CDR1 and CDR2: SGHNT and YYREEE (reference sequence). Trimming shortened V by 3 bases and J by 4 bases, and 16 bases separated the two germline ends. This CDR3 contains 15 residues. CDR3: CASSSGVWESTEAFF. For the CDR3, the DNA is TGTGCCAGCAGCTCAGGGGTATGGGAAAGCACTGAAGCTTTCTTT.

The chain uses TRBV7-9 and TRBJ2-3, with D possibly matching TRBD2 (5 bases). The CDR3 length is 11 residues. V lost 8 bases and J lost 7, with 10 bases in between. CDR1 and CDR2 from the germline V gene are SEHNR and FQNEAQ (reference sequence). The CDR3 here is CASGTGYTQYF. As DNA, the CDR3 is TGTGCCAGCGGAACGGGGTATACGCAGTATTTT.

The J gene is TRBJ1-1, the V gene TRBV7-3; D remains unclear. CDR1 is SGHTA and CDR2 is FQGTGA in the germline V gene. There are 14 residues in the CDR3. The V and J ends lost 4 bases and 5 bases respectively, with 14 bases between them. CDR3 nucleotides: TGTGCCAGCAGCTCCGAGCCCCGAGGGACTGAAGCTTTCTTT. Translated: CASSSEPRGTEAFF.

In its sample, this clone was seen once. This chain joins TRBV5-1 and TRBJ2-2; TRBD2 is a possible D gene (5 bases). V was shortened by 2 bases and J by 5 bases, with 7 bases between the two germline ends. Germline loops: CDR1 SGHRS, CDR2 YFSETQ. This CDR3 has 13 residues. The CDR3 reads CASSLRETGELFF. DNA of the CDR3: TGCGCCAGCAGCTTACGGGAAACCGGGGAGCTGTTTTTT.

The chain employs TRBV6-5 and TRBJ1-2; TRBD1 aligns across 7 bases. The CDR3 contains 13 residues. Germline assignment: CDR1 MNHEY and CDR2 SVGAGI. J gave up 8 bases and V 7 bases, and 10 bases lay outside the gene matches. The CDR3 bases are TGTGCCAGCACTGCCCGGGACAGATGGGGCTACACCTTC. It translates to CASTARDRWGYTF.

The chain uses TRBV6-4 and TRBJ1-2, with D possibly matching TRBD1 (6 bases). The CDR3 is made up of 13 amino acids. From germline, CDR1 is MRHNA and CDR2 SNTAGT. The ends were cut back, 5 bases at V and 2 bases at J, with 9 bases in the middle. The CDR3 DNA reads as TGTGCCAGCAGTCCAGGACAGAACTATGGCTACACCTTC. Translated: CASSPGQNYGYTF.

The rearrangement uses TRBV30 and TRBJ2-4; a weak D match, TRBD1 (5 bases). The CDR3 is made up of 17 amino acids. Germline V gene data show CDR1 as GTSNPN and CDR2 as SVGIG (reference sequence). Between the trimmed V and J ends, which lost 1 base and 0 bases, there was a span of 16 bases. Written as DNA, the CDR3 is TGTGCCTGGAGTGGACCCGGGTCAGGGCTAGCCAAAAACATTCAGTACTTC. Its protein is CAWSGPGSGLAKNIQYF.

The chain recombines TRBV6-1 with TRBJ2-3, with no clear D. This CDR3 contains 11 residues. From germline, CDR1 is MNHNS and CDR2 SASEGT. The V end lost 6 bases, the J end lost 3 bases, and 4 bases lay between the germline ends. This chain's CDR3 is CASRRTDTQYF. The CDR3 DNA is TGTGCCAGCAGGAGGACAGATACGCAGTATTTT.

The CDR3 nucleotides read TGTGCCACCCTGGACAGGGACTATGGCTACACCTTC. As protein: CATLDRDYGYTF. V and J are TRBV19 and TRBJ1-2; 8 bases are a match to TRBD1. Trimming took 10 bases from V and 3 from J; bases not matched to a gene: 4. The V gene's germline CDR1 is LNHDA and CDR2 SQIVND (reference sequence). The CDR3 runs to 12 residues.

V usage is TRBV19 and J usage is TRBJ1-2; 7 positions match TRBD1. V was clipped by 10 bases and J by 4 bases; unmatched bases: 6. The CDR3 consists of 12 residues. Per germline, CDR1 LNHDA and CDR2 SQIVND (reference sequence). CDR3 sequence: CATLTGPYGYTF. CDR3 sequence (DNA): TGTGCCACCCTGACAGGGCCCTATGGCTACACCTTC. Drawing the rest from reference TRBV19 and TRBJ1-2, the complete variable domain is DGGITQSPKYLFRKEGQNVTLSCEQNLNHDAMYWYRQDPGQGLRLIYYSQIVNDFQKGDIAEGYSVSREKKESFPLTVTSAQKNPTAFYLCATLTGPYGYTFGSGTRLTVV.

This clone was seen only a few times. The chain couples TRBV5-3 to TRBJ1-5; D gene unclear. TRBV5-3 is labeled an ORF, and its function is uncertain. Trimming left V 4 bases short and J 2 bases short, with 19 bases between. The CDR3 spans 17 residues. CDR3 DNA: TGTGCCAGAAGCCCCGGGAGTGGATTATATGGCAATCAGCCCCAGCATTTT. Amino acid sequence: CARSPGSGLYGNQPQHF.

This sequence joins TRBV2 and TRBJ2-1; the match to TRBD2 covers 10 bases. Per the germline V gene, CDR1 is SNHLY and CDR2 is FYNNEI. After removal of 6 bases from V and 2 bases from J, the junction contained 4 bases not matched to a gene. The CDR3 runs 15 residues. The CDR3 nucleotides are TGTGCCAGCAGCAAAAGCGGGGGGGCCTACAATGAGCAGTTCTTC. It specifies CASSKSGGAYNEQFF. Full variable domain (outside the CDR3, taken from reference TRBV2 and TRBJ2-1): EPEVTQTPSHQVTQMGQEVILRCVPISNHLYFYWYRQILGQKVEFLVSFYNNEISEKSEIFDDQFSVERPDGSNFTLKIRSTKLEDSAMYFCASSKSGGAYNEQFFGPGTRLTVL.

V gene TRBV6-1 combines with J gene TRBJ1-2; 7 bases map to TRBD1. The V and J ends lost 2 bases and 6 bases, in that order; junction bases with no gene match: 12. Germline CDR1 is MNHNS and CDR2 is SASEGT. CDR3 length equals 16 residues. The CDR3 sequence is CASSEKQGWPADGYTF. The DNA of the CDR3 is TGTGCCAGCAGTGAAAAACAGGGGTGGCCTGCGGATGGCTACACCTTC.

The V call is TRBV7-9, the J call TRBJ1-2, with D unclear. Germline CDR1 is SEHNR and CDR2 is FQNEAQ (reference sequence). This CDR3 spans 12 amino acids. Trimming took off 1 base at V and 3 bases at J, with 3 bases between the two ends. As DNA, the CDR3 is TGTGCCAGCAGCTTAGGAGACTATGGCTACACCTTC. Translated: CASSLGDYGYTF.

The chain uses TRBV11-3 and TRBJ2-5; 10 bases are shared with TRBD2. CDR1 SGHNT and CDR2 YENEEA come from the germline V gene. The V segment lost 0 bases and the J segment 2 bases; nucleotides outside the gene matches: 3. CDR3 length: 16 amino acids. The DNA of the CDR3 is TGTGCCAGCAGCTTAGACGCTAGCGGGGGACAAGAGACCCAGTACTTC. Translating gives CASSLDASGGQETQYF.

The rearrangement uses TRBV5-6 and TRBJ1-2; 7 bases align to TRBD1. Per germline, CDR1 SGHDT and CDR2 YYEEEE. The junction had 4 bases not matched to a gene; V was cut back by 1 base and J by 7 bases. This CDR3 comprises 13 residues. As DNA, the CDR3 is TGTGCCAGCAGCTTGCCCAGGGGGGGTGGCTACACCTTC. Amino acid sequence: CASSLPRGGGYTF.

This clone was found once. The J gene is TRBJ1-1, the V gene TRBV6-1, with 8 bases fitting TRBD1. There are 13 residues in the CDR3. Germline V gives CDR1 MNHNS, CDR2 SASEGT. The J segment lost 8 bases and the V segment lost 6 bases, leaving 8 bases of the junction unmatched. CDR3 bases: TGTGCCAGCAGCGGGGACAGGACCCACGAAGCTTTCTTT. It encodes CASSGDRTHEAFF.

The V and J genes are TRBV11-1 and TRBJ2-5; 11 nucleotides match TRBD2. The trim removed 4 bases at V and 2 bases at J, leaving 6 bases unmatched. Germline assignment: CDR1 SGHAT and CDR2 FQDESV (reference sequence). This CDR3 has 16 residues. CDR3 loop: CASSYHTSGGQETQYF. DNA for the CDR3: TGTGCCAGCAGCTACCATACTAGCGGGGGACAAGAGACCCAGTACTTC.

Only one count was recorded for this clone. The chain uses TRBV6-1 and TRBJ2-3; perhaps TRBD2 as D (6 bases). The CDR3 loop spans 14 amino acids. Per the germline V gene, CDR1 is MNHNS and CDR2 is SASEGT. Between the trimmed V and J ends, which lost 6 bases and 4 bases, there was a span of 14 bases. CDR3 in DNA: TGTGCCAGCAGACCGGGACTGCTGGCAGATACGCAGTATTTT. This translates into CASRPGLLADTQYF.

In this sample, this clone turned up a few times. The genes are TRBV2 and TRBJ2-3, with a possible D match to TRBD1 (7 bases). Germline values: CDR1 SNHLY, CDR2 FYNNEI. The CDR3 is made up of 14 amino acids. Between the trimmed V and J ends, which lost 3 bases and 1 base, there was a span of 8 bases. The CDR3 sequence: CASSDRGGTDTQYF. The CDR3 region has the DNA TGTGCCAGCAGTGACAGGGGGGGCACAGATACGCAGTATTTT. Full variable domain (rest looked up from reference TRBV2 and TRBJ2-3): EPEVTQTPSHQVTQMGQEVILRCVPISNHLYFYWYRQILGQKVEFLVSFYNNEISEKSEIFDDQFSVERPDGSNFTLKIRSTKLEDSAMYFCASSDRGGTDTQYFGPGTRLTVL.

The CDR3 is CASSDWGLETQYF. CDR3 DNA sequence: TGTGCCAGCAGTGACTGGGGGCTAGAGACCCAGTACTTC. The chain employs TRBV25-1 and TRBJ2-5; a weak D match, TRBD1 (6 bases). The ends were cut back, 3 bases at V and 4 bases at J, with 9 bases in the middle. Germline lookup yields CDR1 MGHDK and CDR2 SYGVNS. The CDR3 sequence is 13 residues long.

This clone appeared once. The CDR3 DNA sequence: TGCGCCAGCAGCCAAGATGCCTACAGGGGCAAAGATGAGCAGTACTTC. It yields the protein CASSQDAYRGKDEQYF. The chain employs TRBV4-1 and TRBJ2-5; 7 positions match TRBD1. Trimming cost V 0 bases and J 11 bases; bases outside gene matches: 15. This CDR3 contains 16 residues. Germline V lookup: CDR1 MGHRA, CDR2 YSYEKL.

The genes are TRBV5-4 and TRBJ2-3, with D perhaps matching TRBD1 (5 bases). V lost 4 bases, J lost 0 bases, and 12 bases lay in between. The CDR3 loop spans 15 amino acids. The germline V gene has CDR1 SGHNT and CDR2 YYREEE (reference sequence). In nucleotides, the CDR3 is TGTGCCAGCAGCCCCAGGGTTACTAGCACAGATACGCAGTATTTT. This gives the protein CASSPRVTSTDTQYF.

CDR3 nucleotide sequence: TGTGCCAGCAGCCGGACAGCTGAAGCTTTCTTT. Its protein product is CASSRTAEAFF. The chain has TRBV6-1 and TRBJ1-1; D is perhaps TRBD1 (6 bases). Germline CDR1 MNHNS, CDR2 SASEGT. The V gene lost 6 bases and the J gene lost 6 bases, with 8 bases spanning the gap. This CDR3 contains 11 residues.